The subject of this entry is one T cell receptor (beta chain). Its target is unknown. This sample was included in a study of cytomegalovirus exposure and HLA in healthy donors. Whole-study results and caveats: A highly shared variant cluster was judged a likely technical artifact. TCR beta chain V- and J-gene trimming was linked, in a later analysis, to a missense variant in DCLRE1C.

PCR employed 60 Vbeta and 13 Jbeta primers. The method was immunoSEQ multiplex PCR; TCRdb's version includes in-frame clones alone and lacks a portion of them. The sample has 100,000 to 150,000 clones. CDR1 is SGHNT, CDR2 YYREEE, per germline (reference sequence). This CDR3 has 12 residues. V lost 4 bases to trimming and J lost 3 bases; unmatched junction nucleotides: 1. The rearrangement joins TRBV5-4 to TRBJ2-7; 7 nucleotides line up with TRBD2. Sequencing was performed on PBMCs. The TCR was taken from a woman aged 40 to 50 in good health and CMV-seropositive. The CDR3 DNA follows: TGTGCCAGCAGCAAGCGGGACTACGAGCAGTACTTC. Its protein product is CASSKRDYEQYF.